This T cell receptor beta chain stems from a study of identifying expanded T cells in peripheral blood. Study-level findings and limits: Clone count variance between roughly two-week samples rose with total template count. Over approximately two and four weeks, about 15 and 18 clones changed, versus more than 1 between replicates.

Clones were sequenced by immunoSEQ multiplex PCR, and TCRdb holds only the in-frame ones, with some missing. The sample comprises tens of thousands of clones, around 83% of which are singletons, and roughly a fifth rests with the top ten. During the collection period, no donor immune events like infections were recorded. As for this clone: What it recognizes is unknown.

The V gene end was trimmed by 6 bases and the J gene end by 4 bases; junction bases not matched to a gene: 10. The CDR3 runs 15 residues. Germline-derived CDR1 and CDR2 are LNHDA and SQIVND (reference sequence). The chain is built from TRBV19 and TRBJ2-3; 7 nucleotides line up with TRBD2. The receptor was isolated from a person between 18 and 75 years old in good health. Sample: blood. CDR3 nucleotide sequence: TGTGCCAGTAGCAGCGGGACTCACGAGGCAGATACGCAGTATTTT. Its protein is CASSSGTHEADTQYF. The whole variable domain, filled in from reference TRBV19 and TRBJ2-3, reads DGGITQSPKYLFRKEGQNVTLSCEQNLNHDAMYWYRQDPGQGLRLIYYSQIVNDFQKGDIAEGYSVSREKKESFPLTVTSAQKNPTAFYLCASSSGTHEADTQYFGPGTRLTVL.